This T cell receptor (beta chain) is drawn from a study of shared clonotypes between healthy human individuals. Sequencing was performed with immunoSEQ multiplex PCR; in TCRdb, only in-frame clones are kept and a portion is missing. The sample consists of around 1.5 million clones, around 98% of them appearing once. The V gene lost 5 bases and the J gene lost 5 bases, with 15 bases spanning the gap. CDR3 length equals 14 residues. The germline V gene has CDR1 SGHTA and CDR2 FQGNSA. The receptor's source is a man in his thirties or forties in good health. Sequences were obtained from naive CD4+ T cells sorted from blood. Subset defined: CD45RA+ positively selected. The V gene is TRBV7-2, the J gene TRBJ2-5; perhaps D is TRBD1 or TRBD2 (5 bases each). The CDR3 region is CASSRDPRGETQYF. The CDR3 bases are TGTGCCAGCAGCCGGGACCCCCGAGGGGAGACCCAGTACTTC. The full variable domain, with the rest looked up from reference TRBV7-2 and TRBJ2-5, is GAGVSQSPSNKVTEKGKDVELRCDPISGHTALYWYRQSLGQGLEFLIYFQGNSAPDKSGLPSDRFSAERTGGSVSTLTIQRTQQEDSAVYLCASSRDPRGETQYFGPGTRLLVL.